These 30 T cell receptor beta chains originate from one sample sequenced in a study of cytomegalovirus exposure and HLA in healthy donors. In the PCR, 60 Vbeta and 13 Jbeta primers were used. Produced via immunoSEQ multiplex PCR; TCRdb's table is partial and in-frame only. Among about 180,000 clones listed, less than 80% were seen once. The sample comprised PBMCs. Receptors were obtained from a woman in her thirties or forties in good health and CMV-seronegative.

The J gene is TRBJ2-7, the V gene TRBV6-1, with 8 bases identical to TRBD1. Germline V gene sequence: CDR1 MNHNS, CDR2 SASEGT. Germline trimming cut 4 bases from V and 0 bases from J; bases unmatched to any gene: 5. This CDR3 region has 15 residues. The CDR3 coding sequence is TGTGCCAGCAGTGTACGCGGGACAGGCTCCTACGAGCAGTACTTC. Translation gives CASSVRGTGSYEQYF.

The J gene is TRBJ1-2, the V gene TRBV27; perhaps TRBD1 as D (5 bases). Trimming pared 1 base from V and 8 bases from J, leaving 11 bases between. This CDR3 is built from 13 residues. CDR1 and CDR2 (germline): MNHEY, SMNVEV (reference sequence). This CDR3 is CASSLYGAEGYTF. DNA for the CDR3: TGTGCCAGCAGTTTATATGGGGCGGAAGGCTACACCTTC.

The V gene is TRBV5-1, the J gene TRBJ1-2; D is undetermined. V was cut by 0 bases and J by 8 bases, with 8 bases left in between. CDR1 is SGHRS and CDR2 is YFSETQ in the germline V gene. This CDR3 is built from 12 residues. This CDR3 reads CASSLVGEGYTF. The CDR3 bases are TGCGCCAGCAGCTTGGTGGGCGAGGGCTACACCTTC.

Only one count was recorded for this clone. The chain joins TRBV28 to TRBJ2-1; possible D gene TRBD2, 5 bases. V lost 3 bases, J lost 6 bases, and 12 bases lay in between. The CDR3 has 14 residues. CDR1 and CDR2 (germline): MDHEN, SYDVKM. In DNA form, the CDR3 reads TGTGCCAGCAGTTTCAAGCGGACCCGCAATGAGCAGTTCTTC. It is translated as CASSFKRTRNEQFF.

This chain uses TRBV28 with TRBJ1-1; tentatively, D is TRBD1 (5 bases). The ends were cut back, 8 bases at V and 0 bases at J, with 7 bases in the middle. CDR1 is MDHEN and CDR2 is SYDVKM in the germline V gene. The CDR3 sequence is 12 residues long. The CDR3 DNA reads TGTGCCAGCGGGACTCTGAACACTGAAGCTTTCTTT. As protein: CASGTLNTEAFF.

The chain couples TRBV7-9 to TRBJ2-7, with D tentatively TRBD1 (5 bases). Germline V gene lookup returns CDR1 SEHNR and CDR2 FQNEAQ (reference sequence). Trimming removed 5 bases at V and 0 bases at J, with 14 bases between. This CDR3 is 15 amino acids long. CDR3 DNA: TGTGCCAGCAGCCCGGGCCAGGGAATCTCCTACGAGCAGTACTTC. Protein: CASSPGQGISYEQYF.

The rearrangement links TRBV28 to TRBJ2-1; 12 bases line up with TRBD2. This CDR3 has 16 amino acids. The V gene end was trimmed by 5 bases and the J gene end by 7 bases; junction bases not matched to a gene: 9. The germline V gene has CDR1 MDHEN and CDR2 SYDVKM. The CDR3 region has the DNA TGTGCCAGCAGTGTGGCTAGCGGGAGGGCCGGGAATGAGCAGTTCTTC. This translates into CASSVASGRAGNEQFF.

This clone appeared a single time. The J gene is TRBJ2-7, the V gene TRBV19, with a possible D match to TRBD1 (6 bases). The V gene's germline CDR1 is LNHDA and CDR2 SQIVND (reference sequence). V lost 4 bases to trimming and J lost 1 base, with 8 bases between them. The CDR3 is made up of 13 amino acids. The CDR3 DNA follows: TGTGCCAGTAGTACAGGGGTTTCCTACGAGCAGTACTTC. It codes for CASSTGVSYEQYF.

The chain uses TRBV28 and TRBJ1-2; TRBD1 is a possible D gene (5 bases). The CDR3 sequence is 12 residues long. V lost 7 bases and J 4 bases, leaving 10 bases between the germline ends. CDR1 is MDHEN and CDR2 is SYDVKM in the germline V gene. The CDR3 protein is CASTPRGYGYTF. CDR3 sequence (DNA): TGTGCCAGCACTCCTAGGGGCTATGGCTACACCTTC.

This rearrangement joins TRBV5-6 to TRBJ2-5; possibly TRBD2 for D (5 bases). This CDR3 has 13 residues. CDR1 is SGHDT and CDR2 is YYEEEE in the germline V gene. Trimming removed 4 bases from V and 3 bases from J, with 10 bases in between. CDR3 amino acids: CASSTGREETQYF. CDR3 DNA sequence: TGTGCCAGCAGCACCGGGCGGGAAGAGACCCAGTACTTC.

This clone has only one observation. The chain uses TRBV30 and TRBJ2-3, with 12 bases lining up with TRBD2. The V segment lost 7 bases and the J segment 6 bases; nucleotides outside the gene matches: 11. CDR3 length: 15 amino acids. Germline V lookup: CDR1 GTSNPN, CDR2 SVGIG (reference sequence). This CDR3 is CAYLVTSGRLDTQYF. CDR3 coding DNA: TGTGCCTACCTTGTCACTAGCGGGAGGCTGGATACGCAGTATTTT.

This chain joins TRBV19 and TRBJ1-3; 8 bases line up with TRBD1. The V gene's germline CDR1 is LNHDA and CDR2 SQIVND (reference sequence). The CDR3 has 14 residues. The junction had 0 bases not matched to a gene; V was cut back by 4 bases and J by 1 base. Here the CDR3 reads CASSRTGSGNTIYF. CDR3 nucleotide sequence: TGTGCCAGTAGTAGGACAGGGTCTGGAAACACCATATATTTT.

V is TRBV11-3 and J is TRBJ2-5; 10 positions agree with TRBD1. Germline CDR1 is SGHNT and CDR2 is YENEEA. J lost 5 bases, V lost 4 bases, and 10 bases had no gene match. The CDR3 totals 16 residues. The CDR3 sequence: CASSYTGTGVGETQYF. The DNA of the CDR3 is TGTGCCAGCAGCTACACCGGGACAGGGGTTGGCGAGACCCAGTACTTC.

This chain uses TRBV10-2 with TRBJ2-1, with a weak D call TRBD2 (6 bases). V lost 6 bases and J 8 bases, leaving 8 bases between the germline ends. Germline loops: CDR1 WSHSY, CDR2 SAAADI. The CDR3 spans 11 residues. The CDR3 region is CASRGGDEQFF. CDR3 DNA: TGCGCCAGCAGAGGCGGGGATGAGCAGTTCTTC.

The chain joins TRBV15 to TRBJ2-1; D ambiguous. CDR3 size: 18 residues. Trimming left V 0 bases short and J 0 bases short, with 15 bases between. The germline gives CDR1 LNHNV, CDR2 YYDKDF (reference sequence). The CDR3 sequence is CATSREPRSESSYNEQFF. In nucleotides, the CDR3 is TGTGCCACCAGCAGAGAACCCCGGTCCGAAAGCTCCTACAATGAGCAGTTCTTC.

The chain is built from TRBV5-4 and TRBJ2-5; 7 positions agree with TRBD1. The CDR3 is 15 residues long. Germline values: CDR1 SGHNT, CDR2 YYREEE (reference sequence). The junction had 4 bases not matched to a gene; V was cut back by 0 bases and J by 2 bases. This CDR3 reads CASSLDGTVQETQYF. Written as DNA, the CDR3 is TGTGCCAGCAGCTTGGATGGGACAGTTCAAGAGACCCAGTACTTC.

This chain links TRBV10-2 with TRBJ2-5; D perhaps matches TRBD1 (6 bases). Germline V gene sequence: CDR1 WSHSY, CDR2 SAAADI. V lost 4 bases to trimming and J lost 4 bases, with 19 bases between them. The CDR3 sequence is 16 residues long. Written as DNA, the CDR3 is TGCGCCAGCAGTGGGGTGGCTACAGGGAGAGGAGAGACCCAGTACTTC. Protein: CASSGVATGRGETQYF.

This chain connects TRBV19 to TRBJ1-3; D gene ambiguous. The CDR3 is 13 residues long. Trimming removed 10 bases at V and 3 bases at J, with 13 bases between. The germline V gene encodes CDR1 LNHDA and CDR2 SQIVND (reference sequence). In DNA, the CDR3 is TGTGCCACTTCGGCGGGTTTTGGAAACACCATATATTTT. This encodes CATSAGFGNTIYF.

The V and J genes are TRBV10-3 and TRBJ2-1; 8 bases align to TRBD2. The CDR3 is made up of 13 amino acids. Germline assignment: CDR1 ENHRY and CDR2 SYGVKD. The ends lost 10 bases at V and 9 bases at J; junction bases unmatched: 11. The CDR3 sequence: CATTGTSDGEQFF. The CDR3, as DNA: TGTGCCACCACCGGGACTAGTGACGGTGAGCAGTTCTTC.

This clone has a single count. The V and J genes are TRBV28 and TRBJ2-5; weak D call: TRBD1 (6 bases). Germline V gives CDR1 MDHEN, CDR2 SYDVKM. There are 14 residues in the CDR3. Trimming stripped 5 bases from V and 4 bases from J, with 14 bases between. DNA for the CDR3: TGTGCCAGCAGTCCATCCGACAGGTTAGAGACCCAGTACTTC. Translating gives CASSPSDRLETQYF.

The gene calls are TRBV5-1 and TRBJ2-4, with 13 bases matching TRBD2. This CDR3 is built from 20 residues. With 4 bases clipped from V and 8 bases from J, the junction kept 21 bases outside the gene matches. CDR1 SGHRS and CDR2 YFSETQ come from the germline V gene. DNA of the CDR3: TGCGCCAGCAGCGAAACTAGCGGGGGGGCGGGGAACGTTTTTCGGGACATTCAGTACTTC. Its protein is CASSETSGGAGNVFRDIQYF.

This sequence joins TRBV14 and TRBJ1-2, with TRBD1 as a possible D gene (6 bases). The CDR3 is 13 amino acids. The ends were cut back, 4 bases at V and 10 bases at J, with 16 bases in the middle. Looked up from germline, CDR1 is SGHDN and CDR2 is FVKESK. This CDR3 reads CASSPLQGYDYTF. In nucleotides, the CDR3 is TGTGCCAGCAGCCCGTTACAGGGTTACGACTACACCTTC.

The rearrangement joins TRBV28 to TRBJ1-2, with 11 bases lining up with TRBD1. Germline CDR1 is MDHEN and CDR2 is SYDVKM. V lost 3 bases to trimming and J lost 8 bases; unmatched junction nucleotides: 8. CDR3 size: 15 residues. The CDR3, as DNA: TGTGCCAGCAGTTTGTCCCTGGGACAGGGGGACGGCTACACCTTC. This gives the protein CASSLSLGQGDGYTF.

This chain links TRBV27 with TRBJ2-2; 12 nucleotides agree with TRBD2. Looked up from germline, CDR1 is MNHEY and CDR2 is SMNVEV (reference sequence). With 6 bases clipped from V and 8 bases from J, the junction kept 19 bases outside the gene matches. CDR3 size: 19 residues. The CDR3 loop reads CASRPPGLTLAGGPGELFF. CDR3 sequence (DNA): TGTGCCAGCAGACCGCCGGGACTAACTCTAGCGGGAGGGCCGGGGGAGCTGTTTTTT.

The J gene is TRBJ2-7, the V gene TRBV9; 7 positions agree with TRBD1. Trimming cost V 4 bases and J 0 bases; bases outside gene matches: 7. The CDR3 contains 15 residues. Germline V CDR1 and CDR2: SGDLS, YYNGEE. This CDR3 reads CASSPFNRGSYEQYF. The CDR3 DNA reads TGTGCCAGCAGCCCATTCAACAGGGGCTCCTACGAGCAGTACTTC.

The genes are TRBV2 and TRBJ2-3; no reliable D call. The V gene lost 1 base and the J gene lost 0 bases, with 8 bases spanning the gap. From germline, CDR1 is SNHLY and CDR2 FYNNEI. The CDR3 is 15 residues long. The CDR3 spells CASSEGLVSTDTQYF. CDR3 nucleotides: TGTGCCAGCAGTGAAGGGCTAGTTAGCACAGATACGCAGTATTTT.

The chain links TRBV7-8 to TRBJ2-5; 13 nucleotides match TRBD2. Trimming cost V 3 bases and J 7 bases; bases outside gene matches: 8. The CDR3 is 16 amino acids. The germline CDR1 and CDR2 sequences are SGHVS and FQNEAQ. This chain's CDR3 is CASSFGLAGARGTQYF. Written as DNA, the CDR3 is TGTGCCAGCAGCTTCGGACTAGCGGGAGCGCGGGGGACCCAGTACTTC. The variable domain in full, completed from reference TRBV7-8 and TRBJ2-5, reads GAGVSQSPRYKVAKRGQDVALRCDPISGHVSLFWYQQALGQGPEFLTYFQNEAQLDKSGLPSDRFFAERPEGSVSTLKIQRTQQEDSAVYLCASSFGLAGARGTQYFGPGTRLLVL.

The gene calls are TRBV9 and TRBJ1-4, with 10 bases matching TRBD1. This CDR3 is 16 amino acids long. Looked up from germline, CDR1 is SGDLS and CDR2 is YYNGEE. The junction had 8 bases not matched to a gene; V was cut back by 3 bases and J by 6 bases. Written as DNA, the CDR3 is TGTGCCAGCAGCGGGAGCCGGGACAGGGGTTATGAAAAACTGTTTTTT. Residues: CASSGSRDRGYEKLFF.

The V gene is TRBV9, the J gene TRBJ2-5, with 12 bases that match TRBD2. V was pared by 4 bases and J by 0 bases, with 4 bases of the junction left unmatched. Germline V CDR1 and CDR2: SGDLS, YYNGEE. The CDR3 runs 16 residues. The CDR3 here is CASSLGLAGNQETQYF. DNA for the CDR3: TGTGCCAGCAGCCTCGGACTAGCGGGGAACCAAGAGACCCAGTACTTC. Based on the CDR3 plus reference TRBV9 and TRBJ2-5, the full variable domain is DSGVTQTPKHLITATGQRVTLRCSPRSGDLSVYWYQQSLDQGLQFLIQYYNGEERAKGNILERFSAQQFPDLHSELNLSSLELGDSALYFCASSLGLAGNQETQYFGPGTRLLVL.

The rearrangement joins TRBV7-8 to TRBJ2-1; 8 nucleotides align to TRBD2. Germline V CDR1 and CDR2: SGHVS, FQNEAQ. The CDR3 is 18 amino acids. V trimming: 7 bases; J trimming: 15 bases; junction bases outside the gene matches: 29. CDR3 protein: CASTNREGTRGTRWEVFF. Written as DNA, the CDR3 is TGTGCCAGCACCAATAGAGAGGGTACCCGGGGGACTAGATGGGAGGTGTTCTTC.